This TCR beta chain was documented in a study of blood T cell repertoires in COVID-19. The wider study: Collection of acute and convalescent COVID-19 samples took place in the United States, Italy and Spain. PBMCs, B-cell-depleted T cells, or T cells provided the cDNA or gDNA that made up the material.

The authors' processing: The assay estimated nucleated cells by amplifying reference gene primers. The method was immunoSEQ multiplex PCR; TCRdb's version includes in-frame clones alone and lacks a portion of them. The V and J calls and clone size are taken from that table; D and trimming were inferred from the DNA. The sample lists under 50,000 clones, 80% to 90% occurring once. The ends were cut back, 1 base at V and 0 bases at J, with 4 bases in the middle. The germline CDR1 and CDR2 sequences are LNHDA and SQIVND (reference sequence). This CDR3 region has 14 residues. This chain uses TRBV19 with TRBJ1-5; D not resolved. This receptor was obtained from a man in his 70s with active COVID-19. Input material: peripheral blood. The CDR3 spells CASSIVHSNQPQHF. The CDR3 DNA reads TGTGCCAGTAGTATAGTCCATAGCAATCAGCCCCAGCATTTT.